Following are 7 T cell receptor beta chains from one sample sequenced in a study of shared clonotypes between healthy human individuals. Assay: immunoSEQ multiplex PCR; the TCRdb copy retains only in-frame clones and omits some. The table includes roughly 2 million clones, around 95% detected once. Sequencing input: naive CD4+ T cells sorted from blood. Subset indicated: CD45RA+ positively selected. Every receptor here comes from a man in his late teens or twenties in good health.

J is TRBJ1-3 and V is TRBV21-1. TRBV21-1 is a listed pseudogene. The CDR3 is 17 amino acids. CDR3 protein: CASSKGKASGFGNTIYF. CDR3 nucleotide sequence: TGTGCCAGCAGCAAAGGAAAGGCCAGCGGGTTTGGAAACACCATATATTTT.

The chain recombines TRBV4-1 with TRBJ2-1; 10 bases fit TRBD2. The ends lost 7 bases at V and 5 bases at J; junction bases unmatched: 8. Germline CDR1 and CDR2: MGHRA and YSYEKL. The CDR3 contains 15 residues. The DNA for the CDR3 is TGCGCCAGCACCCGGGGTGGACTAGCGGACAATGAGCAGTTCTTC. It translates to CASTRGGLADNEQFF.

Remarks on this clone: The same CDR3 is also encoded by other DNA sequences in this sample. V usage is TRBV11-2 and J usage is TRBJ2-1, with D unclear. The CDR3 has 12 residues. Deletions cut 0 bases from V and 9 bases from J, with 6 bases between. The germline V gene encodes CDR1 SGHAT and CDR2 FQNNGV. The CDR3 sequence: CASSLDLGEQFF. CDR3 sequence (DNA): TGTGCCAGCAGCTTAGATTTGGGTGAGCAGTTCTTC.

This chain links TRBV6-6 with TRBJ2-1; D gene ambiguous. V was shortened by 8 bases and J by 5 bases, with 7 bases between the two germline ends. This CDR3 contains 11 residues. Germline CDR1 and CDR2: MNHNY and SVGAGI (reference sequence). CDR3 protein: CASLVDNEQFF. The CDR3 bases are TGTGCCAGCCTCGTCGACAATGAGCAGTTCTTC.

As for this clone: The identical CDR3 is also encoded by other nucleotide sequences in the sample. This CDR3 is CASSLERGETQYF. DNA for the CDR3: TGTGCCAGCAGCTTAGAGAGAGGAGAGACCCAGTACTTC. The rearrangement joins TRBV7-2 to TRBJ2-5; D is unclear. Trimming took 1 base from V and 4 from J, leaving 7 bases between them. There are 13 residues in the CDR3. Looked up from germline, CDR1 is SGHTA and CDR2 is FQGNSA.

This clone has a single count. The V call is TRBV2, the J call TRBJ2-1; D gene ambiguous. Trimming removed 6 bases from V and 0 bases from J, with 12 bases in between. This CDR3 spans 15 amino acids. From germline, CDR1 is SNHLY and CDR2 FYNNEI. In nucleotides, the CDR3 is TGTGCCAGCAGCGATACGTCTTACTCCTACAATGAGCAGTTCTTC. It codes for CASSDTSYSYNEQFF. The whole variable domain, filled in from reference TRBV2 and TRBJ2-1, reads EPEVTQTPSHQVTQMGQEVILRCVPISNHLYFYWYRQILGQKVEFLVSFYNNEISEKSEIFDDQFSVERPDGSNFTLKIRSTKLEDSAMYFCASSDTSYSYNEQFFGPGTRLTVL.

The chain employs TRBV6-6 and TRBJ1-3; 8 positions match TRBD1. Trimming cost V 4 bases and J 4 bases; bases outside gene matches: 6. Germline V gene sequence: CDR1 MNHNY, CDR2 SVGAGI (reference sequence). The length of the CDR3 is 15 residues. For the CDR3, the DNA is TGTGCCAGCAGTTCTCAGGACAGGGCCGGAAACACCATATATTTT. Its protein product is CASSSQDRAGNTIYF.